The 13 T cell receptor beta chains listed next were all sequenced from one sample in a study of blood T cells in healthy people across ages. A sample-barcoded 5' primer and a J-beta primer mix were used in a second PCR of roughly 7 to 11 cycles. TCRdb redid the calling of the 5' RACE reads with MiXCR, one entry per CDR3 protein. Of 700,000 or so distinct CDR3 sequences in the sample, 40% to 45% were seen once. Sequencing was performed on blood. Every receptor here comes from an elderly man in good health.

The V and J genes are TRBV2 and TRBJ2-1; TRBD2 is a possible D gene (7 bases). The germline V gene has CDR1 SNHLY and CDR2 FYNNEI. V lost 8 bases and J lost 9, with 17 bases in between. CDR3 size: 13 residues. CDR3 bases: TGTGCCAGCCAAAGCGGGGCGGGGGCTGAGCAGTTCTTC. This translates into CASQSGAGAEQFF.

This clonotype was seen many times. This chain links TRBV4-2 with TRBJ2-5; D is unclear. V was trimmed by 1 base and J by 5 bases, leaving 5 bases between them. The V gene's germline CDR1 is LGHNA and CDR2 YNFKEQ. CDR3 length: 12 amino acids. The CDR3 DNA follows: TGTGCCAGCAGCCAAGTTGTCGAGACCCAGTACTTC. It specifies CASSQVVETQYF.

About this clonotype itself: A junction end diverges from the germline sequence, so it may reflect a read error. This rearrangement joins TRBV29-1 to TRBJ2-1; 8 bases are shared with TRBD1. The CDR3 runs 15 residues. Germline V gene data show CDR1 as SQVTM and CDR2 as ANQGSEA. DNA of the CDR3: TGCAGCGTTGTAGCAGGGGGCGGGATGATACATGAGCGGTTCTTC. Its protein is CSVVAGGGMIHERFF.

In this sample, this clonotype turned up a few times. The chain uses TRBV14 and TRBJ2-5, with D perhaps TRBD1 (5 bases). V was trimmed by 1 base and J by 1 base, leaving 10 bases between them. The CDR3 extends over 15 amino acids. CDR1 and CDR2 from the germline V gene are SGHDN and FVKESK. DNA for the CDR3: TGTGCCAGCAGCCAAGGACAGCTTTTCCAAGAGACCCAGTACTTC. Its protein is CASSQGQLFQETQYF.

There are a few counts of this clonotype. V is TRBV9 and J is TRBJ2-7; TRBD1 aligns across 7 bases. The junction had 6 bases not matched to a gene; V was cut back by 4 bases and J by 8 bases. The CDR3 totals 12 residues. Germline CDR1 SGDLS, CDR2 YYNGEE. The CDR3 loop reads CASSSGGQQQYF. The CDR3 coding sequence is TGTGCCAGCAGCTCAGGGGGACAGCAGCAGTACTTC.

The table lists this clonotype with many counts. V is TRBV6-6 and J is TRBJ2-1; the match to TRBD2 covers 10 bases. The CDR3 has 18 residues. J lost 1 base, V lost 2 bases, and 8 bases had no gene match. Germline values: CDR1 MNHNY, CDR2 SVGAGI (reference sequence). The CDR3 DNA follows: TGTGCCAGCAGTTACAAAGGACTTAGCGGGAGGTCCTACAATGAGCAGTTCTTC. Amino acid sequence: CASSYKGLSGRSYNEQFF.

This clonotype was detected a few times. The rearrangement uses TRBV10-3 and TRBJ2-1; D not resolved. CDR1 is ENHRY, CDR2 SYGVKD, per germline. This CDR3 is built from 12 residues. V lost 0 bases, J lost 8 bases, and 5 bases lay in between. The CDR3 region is CAISESRDEQFF. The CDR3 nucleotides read TGTGCCATCAGTGAGTCCCGCGATGAGCAGTTCTTC.

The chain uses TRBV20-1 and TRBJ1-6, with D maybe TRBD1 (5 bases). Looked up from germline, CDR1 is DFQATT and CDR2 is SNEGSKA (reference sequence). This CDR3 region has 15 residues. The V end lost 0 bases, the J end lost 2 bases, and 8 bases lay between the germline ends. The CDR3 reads CSARERGAYNSPLHF. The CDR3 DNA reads TGCAGTGCTAGAGAACGGGGGGCCTATAATTCACCCCTCCACTTT.

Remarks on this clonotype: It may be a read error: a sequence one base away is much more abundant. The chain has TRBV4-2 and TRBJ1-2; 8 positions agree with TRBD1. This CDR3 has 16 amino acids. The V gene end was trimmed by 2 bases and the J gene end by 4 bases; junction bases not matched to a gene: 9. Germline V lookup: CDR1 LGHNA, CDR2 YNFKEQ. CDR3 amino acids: CASSQQGAEGTYGYTF. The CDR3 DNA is TGTGCCAGCAGCCAACAGGGGGCCGAAGGCACCTATGGCTACACCTTC.

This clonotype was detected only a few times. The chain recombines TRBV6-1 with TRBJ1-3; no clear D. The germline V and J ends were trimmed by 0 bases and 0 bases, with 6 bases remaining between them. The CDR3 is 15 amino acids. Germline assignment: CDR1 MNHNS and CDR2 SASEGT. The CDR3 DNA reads TGTGCCAGCAGTGAAGCCCCGAGCTCTGGAAACACCATATATTTT. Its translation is CASSEAPSSGNTIYF.

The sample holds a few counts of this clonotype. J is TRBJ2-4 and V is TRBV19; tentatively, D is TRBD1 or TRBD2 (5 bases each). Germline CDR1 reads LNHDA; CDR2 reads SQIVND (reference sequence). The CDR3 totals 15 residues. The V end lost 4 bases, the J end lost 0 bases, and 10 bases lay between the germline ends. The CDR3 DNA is TGTGCCAGTAGTAACCGGGACGGAGCCAAAAACATTCAGTACTTC. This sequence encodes CASSNRDGAKNIQYF.

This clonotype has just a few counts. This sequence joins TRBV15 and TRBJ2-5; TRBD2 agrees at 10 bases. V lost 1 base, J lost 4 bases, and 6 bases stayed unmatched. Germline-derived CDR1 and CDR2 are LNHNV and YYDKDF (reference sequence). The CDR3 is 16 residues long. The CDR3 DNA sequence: TGTGCCACCAGCAGAGTGCTAGCGGGGGAATCAGAGACCCAGTACTTC. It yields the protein CATSRVLAGESETQYF.

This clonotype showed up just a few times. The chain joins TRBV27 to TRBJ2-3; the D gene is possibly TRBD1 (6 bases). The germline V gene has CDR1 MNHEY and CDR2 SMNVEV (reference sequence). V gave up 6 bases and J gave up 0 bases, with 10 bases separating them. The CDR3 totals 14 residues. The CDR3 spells CASRKQGSTDTQYF. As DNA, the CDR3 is TGTGCCAGCAGGAAACAGGGCAGCACAGATACGCAGTATTTT.